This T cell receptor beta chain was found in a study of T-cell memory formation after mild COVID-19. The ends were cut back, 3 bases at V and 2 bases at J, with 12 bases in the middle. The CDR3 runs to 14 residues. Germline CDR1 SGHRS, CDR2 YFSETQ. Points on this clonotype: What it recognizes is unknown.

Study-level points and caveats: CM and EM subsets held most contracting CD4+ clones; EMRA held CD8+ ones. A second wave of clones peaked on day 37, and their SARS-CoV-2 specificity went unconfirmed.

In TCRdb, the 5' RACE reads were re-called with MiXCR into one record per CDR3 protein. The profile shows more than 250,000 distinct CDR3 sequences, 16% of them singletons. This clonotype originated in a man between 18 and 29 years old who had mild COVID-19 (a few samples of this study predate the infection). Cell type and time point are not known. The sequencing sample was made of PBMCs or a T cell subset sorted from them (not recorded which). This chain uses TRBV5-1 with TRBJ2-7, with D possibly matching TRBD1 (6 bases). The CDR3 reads CASSSDRRTYEQYF. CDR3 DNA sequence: TGCGCCAGCAGCTCCGACAGGCGCACCTACGAGCAGTACTTC.